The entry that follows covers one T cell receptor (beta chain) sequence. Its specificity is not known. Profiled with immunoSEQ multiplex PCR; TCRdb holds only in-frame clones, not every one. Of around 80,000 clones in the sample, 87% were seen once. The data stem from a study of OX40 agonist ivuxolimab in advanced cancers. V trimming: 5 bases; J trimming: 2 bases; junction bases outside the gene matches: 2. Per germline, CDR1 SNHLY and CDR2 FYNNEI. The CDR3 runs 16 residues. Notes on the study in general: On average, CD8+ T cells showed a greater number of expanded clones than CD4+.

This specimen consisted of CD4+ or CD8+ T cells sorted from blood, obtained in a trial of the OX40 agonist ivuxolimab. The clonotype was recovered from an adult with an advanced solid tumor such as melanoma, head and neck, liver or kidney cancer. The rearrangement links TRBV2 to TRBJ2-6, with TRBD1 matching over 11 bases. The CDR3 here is CASSSGQGAGANVLTF. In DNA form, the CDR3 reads TGTGCCAGCAGTTCGGGACAGGGGGCTGGGGCCAACGTCCTGACTTTC.